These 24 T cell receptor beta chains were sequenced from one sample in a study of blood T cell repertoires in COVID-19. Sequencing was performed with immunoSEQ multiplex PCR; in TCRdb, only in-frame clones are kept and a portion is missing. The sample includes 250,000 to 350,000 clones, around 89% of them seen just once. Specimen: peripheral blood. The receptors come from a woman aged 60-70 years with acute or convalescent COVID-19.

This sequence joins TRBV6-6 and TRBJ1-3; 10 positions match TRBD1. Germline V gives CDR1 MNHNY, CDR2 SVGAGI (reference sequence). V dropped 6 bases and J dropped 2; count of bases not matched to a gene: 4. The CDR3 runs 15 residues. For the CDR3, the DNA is TGTGCCAGCAGCACGACAGGGGGCACTGGAAACACCATATATTTT. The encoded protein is CASSTTGGTGNTIYF.

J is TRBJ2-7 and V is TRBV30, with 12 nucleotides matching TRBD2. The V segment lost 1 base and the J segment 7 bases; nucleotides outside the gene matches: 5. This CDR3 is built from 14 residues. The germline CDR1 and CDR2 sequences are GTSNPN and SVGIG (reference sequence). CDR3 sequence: CAWSGTSGTGEQYF. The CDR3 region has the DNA TGTGCCTGGAGTGGGACTAGCGGGACGGGGGAGCAGTACTTC. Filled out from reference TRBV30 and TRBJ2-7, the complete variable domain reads SQTIHQWPATLVQPVGSPLSLECTVEGTSNPNLYWYRQAAGRGLQLLFYSVGIGQISSEVPQNLSASRPQDRQFILSSKKLLLSDSGFYLCAWSGTSGTGEQYFGPGTRLTVT.

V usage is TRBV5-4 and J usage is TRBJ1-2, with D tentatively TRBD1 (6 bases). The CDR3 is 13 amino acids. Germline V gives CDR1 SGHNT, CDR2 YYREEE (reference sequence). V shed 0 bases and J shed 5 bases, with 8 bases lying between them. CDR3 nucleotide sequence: TGTGCCAGCAGCTTGGACCAGGGGTATGGCTACACCTTC. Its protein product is CASSLDQGYGYTF. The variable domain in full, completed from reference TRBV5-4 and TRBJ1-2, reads ETGVTQSPTHLIKTRGQQVTLRCSSQSGHNTVSWYQQALGQGPQFIFQYYREEENGRGNFPPRFSGLQFPNYSSELNVNALELDDSALYLCASSLDQGYGYTFGSGTRLTVV.

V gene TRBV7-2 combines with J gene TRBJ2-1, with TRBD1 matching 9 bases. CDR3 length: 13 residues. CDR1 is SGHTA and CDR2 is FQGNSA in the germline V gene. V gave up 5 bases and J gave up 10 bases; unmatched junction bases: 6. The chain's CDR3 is CASSRRQGVEQFF. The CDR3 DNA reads TGTGCCAGCAGCCGGAGACAGGGGGTAGAGCAGTTCTTC. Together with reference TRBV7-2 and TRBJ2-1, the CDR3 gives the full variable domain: GAGVSQSPSNKVTEKGKDVELRCDPISGHTALYWYRQSLGQGLEFLIYFQGNSAPDKSGLPSDRFSAERTGGSVSTLTIQRTQQEDSAVYLCASSRRQGVEQFFGPGTRLTVL.

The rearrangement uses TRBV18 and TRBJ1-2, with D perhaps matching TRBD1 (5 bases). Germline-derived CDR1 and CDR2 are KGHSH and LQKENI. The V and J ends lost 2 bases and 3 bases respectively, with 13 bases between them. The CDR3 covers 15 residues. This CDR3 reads CASSPNGGPDYGYTF. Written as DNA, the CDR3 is TGTGCCAGCTCACCAAACGGGGGACCCGACTATGGCTACACCTTC.

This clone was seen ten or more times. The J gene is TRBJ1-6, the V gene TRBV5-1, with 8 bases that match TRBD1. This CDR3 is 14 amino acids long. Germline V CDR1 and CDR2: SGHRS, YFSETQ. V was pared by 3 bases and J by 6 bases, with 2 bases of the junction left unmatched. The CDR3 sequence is CASSSGQVNSPLHF. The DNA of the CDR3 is TGCGCCAGCAGCTCGGGACAGGTTAATTCACCCCTCCACTTT.

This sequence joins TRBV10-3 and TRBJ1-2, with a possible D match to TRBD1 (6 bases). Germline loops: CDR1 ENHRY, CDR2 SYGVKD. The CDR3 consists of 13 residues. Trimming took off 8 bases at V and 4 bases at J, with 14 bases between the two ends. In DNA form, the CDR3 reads TGTGCCATCCAAGACAGGACACTCTATGGCTACACCTTC. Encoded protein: CAIQDRTLYGYTF.

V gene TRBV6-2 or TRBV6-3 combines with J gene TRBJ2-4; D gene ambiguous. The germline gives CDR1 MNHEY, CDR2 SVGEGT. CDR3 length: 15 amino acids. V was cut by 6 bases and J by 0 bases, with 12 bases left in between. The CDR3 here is CASSSPLLAKNIQYF. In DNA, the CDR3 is TGTGCCAGCAGCTCTCCCCTGTTAGCCAAAAACATTCAGTACTTC.

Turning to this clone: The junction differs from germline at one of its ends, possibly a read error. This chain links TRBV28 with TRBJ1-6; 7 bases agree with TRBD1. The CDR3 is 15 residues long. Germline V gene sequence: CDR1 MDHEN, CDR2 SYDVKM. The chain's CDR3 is CASSPADRDNSPPHF. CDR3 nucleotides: TGTGCCAGCAGCCCCGCCGACAGGGACAATTCACCCCCCCACTTT.

The CDR3 spells CASSFGTVPGQGNGQYF. The CDR3 DNA reads TGCGCCAGCAGCTTTGGGACTGTGCCGGGACAGGGAAATGGGCAGTACTTC. The chain joins TRBV5-1 to TRBJ2-7; TRBD1 agrees at 9 bases. The CDR3 sequence is 17 residues long. V lost 2 bases to trimming and J lost 9 bases; unmatched junction nucleotides: 18. CDR1 is SGHRS and CDR2 is YFSETQ in the germline V gene.

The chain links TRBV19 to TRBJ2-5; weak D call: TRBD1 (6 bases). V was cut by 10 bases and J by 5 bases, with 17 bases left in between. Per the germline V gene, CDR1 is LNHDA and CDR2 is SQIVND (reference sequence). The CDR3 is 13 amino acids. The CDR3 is CATRRQVWETQYF. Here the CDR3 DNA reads TGTGCCACCCGGAGACAGGTCTGGGAGACCCAGTACTTC.

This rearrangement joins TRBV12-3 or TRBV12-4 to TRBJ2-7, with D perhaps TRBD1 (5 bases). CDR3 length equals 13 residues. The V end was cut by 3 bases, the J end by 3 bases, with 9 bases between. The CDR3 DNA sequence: TGTGCCAGCAGTTTTGGGCAGGGCTACGAGCAGTACTTC. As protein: CASSFGQGYEQYF.

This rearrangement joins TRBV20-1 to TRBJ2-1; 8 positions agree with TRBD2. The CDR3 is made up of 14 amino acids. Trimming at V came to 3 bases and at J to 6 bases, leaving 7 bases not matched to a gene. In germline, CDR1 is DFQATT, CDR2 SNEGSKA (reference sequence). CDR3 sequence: CSASGGRPPNEQFF. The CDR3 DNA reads TGCAGTGCTAGTGGCGGGAGGCCACCCAATGAGCAGTTCTTC.

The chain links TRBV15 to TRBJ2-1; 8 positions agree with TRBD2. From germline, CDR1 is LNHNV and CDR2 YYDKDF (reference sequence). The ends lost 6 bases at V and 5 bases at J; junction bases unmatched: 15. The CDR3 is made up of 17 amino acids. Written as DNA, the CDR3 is TGTGCCACCAGGGAGGAGCTCCGGGTAGCGGGGCACAATGAGCAGTTCTTC. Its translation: CATREELRVAGHNEQFF.

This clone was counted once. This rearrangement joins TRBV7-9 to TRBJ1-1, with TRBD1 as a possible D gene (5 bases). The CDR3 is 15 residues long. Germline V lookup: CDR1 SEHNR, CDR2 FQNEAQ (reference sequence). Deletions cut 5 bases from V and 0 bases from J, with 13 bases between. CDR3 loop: CASSRREGMNTEAFF. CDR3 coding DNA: TGTGCCAGCAGCCGCAGGGAGGGGATGAACACTGAAGCTTTCTTT.

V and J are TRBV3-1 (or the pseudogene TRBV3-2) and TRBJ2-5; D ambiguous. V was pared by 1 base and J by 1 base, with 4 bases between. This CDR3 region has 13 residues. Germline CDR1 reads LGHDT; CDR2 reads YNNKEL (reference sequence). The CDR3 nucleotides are TGTGCCAGCAGCCAAGGTCGCCAAGAGACCCAGTACTTC. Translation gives CASSQGRQETQYF.

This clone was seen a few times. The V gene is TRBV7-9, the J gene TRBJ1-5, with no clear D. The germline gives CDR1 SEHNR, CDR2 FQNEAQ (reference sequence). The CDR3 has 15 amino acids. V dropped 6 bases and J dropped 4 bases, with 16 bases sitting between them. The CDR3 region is CASSSLRPGNQPQHF. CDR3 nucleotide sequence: TGTGCCAGCAGTTCTCTCCGTCCGGGGAATCAGCCCCAGCATTTT. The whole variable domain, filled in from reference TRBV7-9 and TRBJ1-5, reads DTGVSQNPRHKITKRGQNVTFRCDPISEHNRLYWYRQTLGQGPEFLTYFQNEAQLEKSRLLSDRFSAERPKGSFSTLEIQRTEQGDSAMYLCASSSLRPGNQPQHFGDGTRLSIL.

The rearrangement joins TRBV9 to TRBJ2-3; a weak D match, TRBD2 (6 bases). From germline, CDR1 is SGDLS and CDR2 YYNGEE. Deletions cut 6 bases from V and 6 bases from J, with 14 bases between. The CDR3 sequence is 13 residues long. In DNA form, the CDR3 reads TGTGCCAGCACCGTGGGGGGAAGCGATACGCAGTATTTT. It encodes CASTVGGSDTQYF.

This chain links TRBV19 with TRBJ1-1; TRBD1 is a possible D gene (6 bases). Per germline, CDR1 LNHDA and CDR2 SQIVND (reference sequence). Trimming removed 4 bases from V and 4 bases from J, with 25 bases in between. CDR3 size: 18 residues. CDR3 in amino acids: CASSTSRGRVESSTEAFF. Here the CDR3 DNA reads TGTGCCAGTAGTACCAGCAGGGGTCGGGTCGAAAGCTCCACTGAAGCTTTCTTT.

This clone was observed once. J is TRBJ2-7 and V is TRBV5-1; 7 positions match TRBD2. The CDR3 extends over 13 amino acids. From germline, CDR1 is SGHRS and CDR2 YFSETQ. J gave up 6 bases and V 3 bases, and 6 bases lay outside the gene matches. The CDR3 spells CASSWGGRGEQYF. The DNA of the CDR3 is TGCGCCAGCAGCTGGGGCGGGAGAGGCGAGCAGTACTTC.

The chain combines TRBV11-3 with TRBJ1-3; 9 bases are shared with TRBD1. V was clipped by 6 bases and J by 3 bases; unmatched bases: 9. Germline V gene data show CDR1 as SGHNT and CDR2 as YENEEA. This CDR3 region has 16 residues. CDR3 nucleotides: TGTGCCAGCAGTCCAACAGGGGGCGCGTGTGGAAACACCATATATTTT. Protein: CASSPTGGACGNTIYF.

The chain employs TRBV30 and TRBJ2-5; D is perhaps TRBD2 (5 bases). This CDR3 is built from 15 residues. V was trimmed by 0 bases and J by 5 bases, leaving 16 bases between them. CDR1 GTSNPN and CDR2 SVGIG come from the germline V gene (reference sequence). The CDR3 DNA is TGTGCCTGGAGTGTAATACTAGATTTCCGCGAGACCCAGTACTTC. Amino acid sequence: CAWSVILDFRETQYF. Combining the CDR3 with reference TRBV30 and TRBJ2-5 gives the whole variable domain SQTIHQWPATLVQPVGSPLSLECTVEGTSNPNLYWYRQAAGRGLQLLFYSVGIGQISSEVPQNLSASRPQDRQFILSSKKLLLSDSGFYLCAWSVILDFRETQYFGPGTRLLVL.

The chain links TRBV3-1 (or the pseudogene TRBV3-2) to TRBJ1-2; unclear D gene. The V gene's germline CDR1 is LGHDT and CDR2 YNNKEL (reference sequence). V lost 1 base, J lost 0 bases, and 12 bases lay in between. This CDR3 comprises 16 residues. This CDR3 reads CASSQGAGSSNYGYTF. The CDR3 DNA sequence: TGTGCCAGCAGCCAAGGAGCGGGCAGCTCTAACTATGGCTACACCTTC.

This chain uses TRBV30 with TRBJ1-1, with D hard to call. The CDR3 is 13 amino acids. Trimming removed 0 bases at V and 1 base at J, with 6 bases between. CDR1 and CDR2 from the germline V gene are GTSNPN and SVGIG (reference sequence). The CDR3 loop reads CAWSVQTNTEAFF. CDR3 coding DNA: TGTGCCTGGAGTGTACAGACGAACACTGAAGCTTTCTTT.